The clone carrying this T cell receptor (beta chain) was found once. In germline, CDR1 is SGHNT, CDR2 YYREEE (reference sequence). The V and J ends lost 4 bases and 2 bases, in that order; junction bases with no gene match: 8. CDR3 length: 16 amino acids. The sample belongs to a study of shared clonotypes between healthy human individuals. TCRdb's copy holds only in-frame clones and misses some; the assay was immunoSEQ multiplex PCR. The sample contains 1,500,000 or so clones, roughly 96% of which appear only once. The clonotype comes from a man aged 25-40 years in good health. Sequencing input: naive CD4+ T cells sorted from blood. Subset defined: CD45RA+ positively selected. This rearrangement joins TRBV5-4 to TRBJ2-3, with 9 positions matching TRBD2. CDR3 in DNA: TGTGCCAGCAGCCGAGGGACTAGCCGAAACACAGATACGCAGTATTTT. Translation: CASSRGTSRNTDTQYF.